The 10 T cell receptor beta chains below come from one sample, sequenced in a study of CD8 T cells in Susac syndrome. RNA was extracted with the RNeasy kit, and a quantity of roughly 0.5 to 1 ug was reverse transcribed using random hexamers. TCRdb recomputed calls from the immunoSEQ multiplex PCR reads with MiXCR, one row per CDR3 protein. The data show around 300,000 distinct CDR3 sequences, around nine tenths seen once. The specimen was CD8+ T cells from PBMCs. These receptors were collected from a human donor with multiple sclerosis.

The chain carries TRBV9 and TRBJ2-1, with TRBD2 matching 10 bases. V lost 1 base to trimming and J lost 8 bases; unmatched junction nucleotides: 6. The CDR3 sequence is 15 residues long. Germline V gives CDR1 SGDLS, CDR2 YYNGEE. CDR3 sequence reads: CASSVRLAGVDEQFF. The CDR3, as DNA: TGTGCCAGCAGCGTACGCCTAGCGGGAGTGGATGAGCAGTTCTTC.

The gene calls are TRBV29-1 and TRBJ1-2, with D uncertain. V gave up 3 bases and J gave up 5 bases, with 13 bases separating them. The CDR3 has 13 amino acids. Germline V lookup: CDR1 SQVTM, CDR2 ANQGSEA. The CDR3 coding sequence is TGCAGCGTTGAGCGCCGGGGAGGGTATGGCTACACCTTC. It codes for CSVERRGGYGYTF.

CDR3 coding DNA: TGTGCCAGCAGCTTTCTAGGGCTTCCGCCTGGGGCCAACGTCCTGACTTTC. Residues: CASSFLGLPPGANVLTF. The V call is TRBV11-2, the J call TRBJ2-6, with D unresolved. This CDR3 contains 17 residues. CDR1 and CDR2 (germline): SGHAT, FQNNGV. The V end was cut by 3 bases, the J end by 2 bases, with 14 bases between.

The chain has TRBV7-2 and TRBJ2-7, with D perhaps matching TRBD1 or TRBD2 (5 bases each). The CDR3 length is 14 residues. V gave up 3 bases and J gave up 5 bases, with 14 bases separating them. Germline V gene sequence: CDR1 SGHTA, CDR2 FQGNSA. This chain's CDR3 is CASSFPRGADEQYF. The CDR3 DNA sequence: TGTGCCAGCAGCTTCCCCCGAGGGGCTGACGAGCAGTACTTC.

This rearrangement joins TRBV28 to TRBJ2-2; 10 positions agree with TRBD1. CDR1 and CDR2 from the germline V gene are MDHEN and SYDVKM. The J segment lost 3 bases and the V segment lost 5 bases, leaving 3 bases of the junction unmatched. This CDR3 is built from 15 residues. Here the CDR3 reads CASSPGTGDTGELFF. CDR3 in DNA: TGTGCCAGCAGTCCCGGGACAGGGGACACCGGGGAGCTGTTTTTT.

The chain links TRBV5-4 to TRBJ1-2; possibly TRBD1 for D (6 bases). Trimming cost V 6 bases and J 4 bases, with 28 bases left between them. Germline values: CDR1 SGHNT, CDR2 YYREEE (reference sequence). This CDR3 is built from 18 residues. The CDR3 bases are TGTGCCAGCAAACTCTCCCCATGGGACACCCTAGGGTCCTATGGCTACACCTTC. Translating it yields CASKLSPWDTLGSYGYTF.

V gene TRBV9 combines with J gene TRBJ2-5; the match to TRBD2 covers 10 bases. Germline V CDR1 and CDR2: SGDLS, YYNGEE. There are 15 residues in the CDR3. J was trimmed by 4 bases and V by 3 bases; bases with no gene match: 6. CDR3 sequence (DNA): TGTGCCAGCAGCGCTAGCGGGAGTATGGGAGAGACCCAGTACTTC. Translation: CASSASGSMGETQYF.

The CDR3 nucleotides are TGTGCCAGCAGTGTTCGAATGGAGACCGGGGAGCTGTTTTTT. Translated, it gives CASSVRMETGELFF. The chain couples TRBV6-6 to TRBJ2-2; D remains unclear. Between the trimmed V and J ends, which lost 5 bases and 5 bases, there was a span of 12 bases. CDR3 length: 14 residues. Germline V lookup: CDR1 MNHNY, CDR2 SVGAGI (reference sequence).

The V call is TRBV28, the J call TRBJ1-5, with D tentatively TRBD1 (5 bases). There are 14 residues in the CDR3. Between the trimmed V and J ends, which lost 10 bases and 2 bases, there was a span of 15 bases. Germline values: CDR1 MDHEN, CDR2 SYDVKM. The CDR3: CATENRFGNQPQHF. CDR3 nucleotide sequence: TGTGCCACTGAAAACAGGTTCGGCAATCAGCCCCAGCATTTT.

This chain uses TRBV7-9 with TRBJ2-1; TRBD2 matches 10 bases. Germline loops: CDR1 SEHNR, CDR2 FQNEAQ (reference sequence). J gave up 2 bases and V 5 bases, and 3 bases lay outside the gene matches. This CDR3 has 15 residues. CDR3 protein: CASSQAGGTYNEQFF. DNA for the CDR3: TGTGCCAGCAGCCAAGCGGGAGGGACCTACAATGAGCAGTTCTTC.